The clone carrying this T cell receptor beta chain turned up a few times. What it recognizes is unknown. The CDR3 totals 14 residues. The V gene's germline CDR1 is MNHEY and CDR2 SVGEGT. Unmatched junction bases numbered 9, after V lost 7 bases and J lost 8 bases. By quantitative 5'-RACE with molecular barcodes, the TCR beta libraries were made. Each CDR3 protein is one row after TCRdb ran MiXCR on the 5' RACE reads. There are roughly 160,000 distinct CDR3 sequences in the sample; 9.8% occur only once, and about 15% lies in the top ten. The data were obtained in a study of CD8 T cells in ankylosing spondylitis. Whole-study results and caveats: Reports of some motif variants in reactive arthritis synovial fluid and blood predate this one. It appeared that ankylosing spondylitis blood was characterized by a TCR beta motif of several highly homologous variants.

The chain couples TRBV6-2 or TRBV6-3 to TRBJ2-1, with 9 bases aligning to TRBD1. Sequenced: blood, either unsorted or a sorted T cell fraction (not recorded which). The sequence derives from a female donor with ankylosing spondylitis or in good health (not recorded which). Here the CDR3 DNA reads TGTGCCAGCAAACTACAGGGGGCAGGTGATGAGCAGTTCTTC. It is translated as CASKLQGAGDEQFF.